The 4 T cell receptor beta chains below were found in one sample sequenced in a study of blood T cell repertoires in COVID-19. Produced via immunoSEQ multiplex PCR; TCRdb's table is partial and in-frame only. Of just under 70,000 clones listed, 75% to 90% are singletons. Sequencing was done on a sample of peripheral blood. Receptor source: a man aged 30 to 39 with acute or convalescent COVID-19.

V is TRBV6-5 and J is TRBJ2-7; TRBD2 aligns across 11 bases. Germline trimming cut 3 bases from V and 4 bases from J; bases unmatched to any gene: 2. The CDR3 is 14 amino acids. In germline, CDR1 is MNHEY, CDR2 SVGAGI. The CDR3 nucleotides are TGTGCCAGCAGTTATCGACTAGCGGGATACGAGCAGTACTTC. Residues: CASSYRLAGYEQYF.

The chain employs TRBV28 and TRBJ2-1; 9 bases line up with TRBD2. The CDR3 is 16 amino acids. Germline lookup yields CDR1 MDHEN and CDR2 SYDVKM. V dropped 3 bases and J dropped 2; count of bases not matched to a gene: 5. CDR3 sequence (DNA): TGTGCCAGCAGTTTCTCGGGCGGGAGGGCCTACAATGAGCAGTTCTTC. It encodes CASSFSGGRAYNEQFF. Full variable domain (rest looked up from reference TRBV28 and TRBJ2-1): DVKVTQSSRYLVKRTGEKVFLECVQDMDHENMFWYRQDPGLGLRLIYFSYDVKMKEKGDIPEGYSVSREKKERFSLILESASTNQTSMYLCASSFSGGRAYNEQFFGPGTRLTVL.

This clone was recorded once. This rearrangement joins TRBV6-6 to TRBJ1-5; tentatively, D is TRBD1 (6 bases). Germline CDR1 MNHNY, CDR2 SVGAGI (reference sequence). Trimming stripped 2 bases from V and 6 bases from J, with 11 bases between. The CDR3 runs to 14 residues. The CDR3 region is CASSYGEGGQPQHF. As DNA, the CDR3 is TGTGCCAGCAGTTACGGGGAGGGGGGTCAGCCCCAGCATTTT.

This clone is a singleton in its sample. This CDR3 is CASSQGLKNIQYF. The CDR3, as DNA: TGCGCCAGCAGCCAAGGACTTAAAAACATTCAGTACTTC. The V call is TRBV4-3, the J call TRBJ2-4; no reliable D call. Per the germline V gene, CDR1 is LGHNA and CDR2 is YSLEER. The CDR3 sequence is 13 residues long. The ends were cut back, 1 base at V and 4 bases at J, with 5 bases in the middle.